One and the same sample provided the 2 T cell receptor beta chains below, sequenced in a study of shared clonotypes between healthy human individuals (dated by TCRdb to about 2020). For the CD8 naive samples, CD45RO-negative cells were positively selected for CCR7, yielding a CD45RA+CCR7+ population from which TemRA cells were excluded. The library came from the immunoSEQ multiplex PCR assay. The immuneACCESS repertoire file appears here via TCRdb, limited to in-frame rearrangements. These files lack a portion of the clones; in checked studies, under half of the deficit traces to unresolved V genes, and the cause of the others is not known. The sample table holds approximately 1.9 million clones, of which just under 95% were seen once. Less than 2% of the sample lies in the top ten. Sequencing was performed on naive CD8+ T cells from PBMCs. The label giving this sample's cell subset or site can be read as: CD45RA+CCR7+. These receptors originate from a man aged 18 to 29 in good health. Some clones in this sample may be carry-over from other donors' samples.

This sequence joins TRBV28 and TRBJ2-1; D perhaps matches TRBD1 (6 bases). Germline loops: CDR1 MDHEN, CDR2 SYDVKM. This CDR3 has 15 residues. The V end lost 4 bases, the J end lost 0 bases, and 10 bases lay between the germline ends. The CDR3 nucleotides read TGTGCCAGCAGTTCAGGGGTTAGCTCCTACAATGAGCAGTTCTTC. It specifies CASSSGVSSYNEQFF. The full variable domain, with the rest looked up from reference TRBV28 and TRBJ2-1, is DVKVTQSSRYLVKRTGEKVFLECVQDMDHENMFWYRQDPGLGLRLIYFSYDVKMKEKGDIPEGYSVSREKKERFSLILESASTNQTSMYLCASSSGVSSYNEQFFGPGTRLTVL.

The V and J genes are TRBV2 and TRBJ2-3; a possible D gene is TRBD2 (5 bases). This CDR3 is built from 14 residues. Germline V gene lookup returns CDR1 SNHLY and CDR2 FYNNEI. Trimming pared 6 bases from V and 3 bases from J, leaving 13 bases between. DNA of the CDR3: TGTGCCAGCAGGGATGGAGGACTGACAGATACGCAGTATTTT. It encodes CASRDGGLTDTQYF. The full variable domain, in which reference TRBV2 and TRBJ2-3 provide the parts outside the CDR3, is EPEVTQTPSHQVTQMGQEVILRCVPISNHLYFYWYRQILGQKVEFLVSFYNNEISEKSEIFDDQFSVERPDGSNFTLKIRSTKLEDSAMYFCASRDGGLTDTQYFGPGTRLTVL.